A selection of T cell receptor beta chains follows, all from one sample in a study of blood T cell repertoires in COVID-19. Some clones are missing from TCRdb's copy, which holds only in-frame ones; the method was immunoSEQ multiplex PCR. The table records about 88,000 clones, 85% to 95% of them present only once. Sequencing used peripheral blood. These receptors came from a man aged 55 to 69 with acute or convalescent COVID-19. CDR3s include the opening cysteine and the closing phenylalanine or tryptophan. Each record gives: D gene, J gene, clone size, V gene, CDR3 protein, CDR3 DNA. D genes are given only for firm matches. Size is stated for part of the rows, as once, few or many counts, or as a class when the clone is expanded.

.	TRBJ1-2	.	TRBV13	CASSSGGQDYGYTF	TGTGCCAGCAGCTCAGGAGGCCAGGACTATGGCTACACCTTC
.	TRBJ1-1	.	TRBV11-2	CASSPEAGRWRAFF	TGTGCCAGCAGCCCCGAGGCAGGGCGATGGAGAGCTTTCTTT
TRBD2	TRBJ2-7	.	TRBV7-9	CASSLRGAASGTDYEQYF	TGTGCCAGCAGCTTAAGGGGGGCGGCTAGCGGGACTGACTACGAGCAGTACTTC
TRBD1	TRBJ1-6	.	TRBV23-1	CASSQNRGRDSPLHF	TGCGCCAGCAGTCAAAACAGGGGGCGCGATTCACCCCTCCACTTT
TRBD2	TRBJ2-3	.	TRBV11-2	CASSWASGTGDTQYF	TGTGCCAGCAGCTGGGCTAGCGGGACTGGAGATACGCAGTATTTT
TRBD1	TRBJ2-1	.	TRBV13	CASSRRTGGNNEQFF	TGTGCCAGCAGCAGGAGGACAGGGGGTAACAATGAGCAGTTCTTC
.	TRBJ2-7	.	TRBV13	CASSLGQGGNEQYF	TGTGCCAGCAGCTTAGGTCAGGGGGGCAACGAGCAGTACTTC
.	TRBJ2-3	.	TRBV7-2	CASSLAGHRDTQYF	TGTGCCAGCAGCTTAGCTGGGCATAGGGATACGCAGTATTTT
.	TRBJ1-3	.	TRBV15	CATSRESPGPGNTIYF	TGTGCCACCAGCAGAGAAAGTCCAGGCCCTGGAAACACCATATATTTT
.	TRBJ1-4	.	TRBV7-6	CASSLETAFNEKLFF	TGTGCCAGCAGCTTAGAGACAGCCTTTAATGAAAAACTGTTTTTT
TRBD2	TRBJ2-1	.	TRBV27	CASSPEGLAGGEQFF	TGTGCCAGCAGCCCGGAGGGACTAGCGGGGGGTGAGCAGTTCTTC
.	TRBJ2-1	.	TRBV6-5	CASSSAATSSYNEQFF	TGTGCCAGCAGTTCAGCGGCCACTAGCTCCTACAATGAGCAGTTCTTC
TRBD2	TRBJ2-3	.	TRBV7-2	CASSLSIAGGFSTDTQYF	TGTGCCAGCAGCCTTTCCATAGCGGGAGGCTTCTCCACAGATACGCAGTATTTT
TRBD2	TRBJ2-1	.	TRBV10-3	CAISESTGGSYNEQFF	TGTGCCATCAGTGAGTCGACGGGAGGGTCCTACAATGAGCAGTTCTTC
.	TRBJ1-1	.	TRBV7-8	CASSLVSGNTEAFF	TGTGCCAGCAGCTTAGTATCCGGGAACACTGAAGCTTTCTTT
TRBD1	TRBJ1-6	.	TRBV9	CASSVGQGGVGSPLHF	TGTGCCAGCAGCGTTGGACAGGGCGGCGTAGGATCACCCCTCCACTTT
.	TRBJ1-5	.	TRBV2	CASSDRENQPQHF	TGTGCCAGCAGTGATAGAGAAAATCAGCCCCAGCATTTT
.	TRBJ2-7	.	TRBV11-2	CASSLDRYPYEQYF	TGTGCCAGCAGCCTGGACAGATATCCCTACGAGCAGTACTTC
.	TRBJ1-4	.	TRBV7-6	CASSLDQGGSQKLFF	TGTGCCAGCAGCTTAGACCAGGGAGGGTCGCAAAAACTGTTTTTT
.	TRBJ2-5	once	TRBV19	CASSMTRGLVYF	TGTGCCAGTAGTATGACCAGAGGTCTCGTGTACTTC
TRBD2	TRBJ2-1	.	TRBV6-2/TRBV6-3	CASSYAASGRAEQFF	TGTGCCAGCAGTTACGCGGCTAGCGGGAGGGCTGAGCAGTTCTTC
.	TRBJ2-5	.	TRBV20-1	CSARDLETQYF	TGCAGTGCTAGAGATCTAGAGACCCAGTACTTC
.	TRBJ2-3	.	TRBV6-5	CASSRPSYDPGAQYF	TGTGCCAGCAGCCGACCCTCATACGATCCTGGAGCGCAGTATTTT
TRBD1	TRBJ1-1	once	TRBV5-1	CASSSESGTGGTEAFF	TGCGCCAGCAGCTCGGAATCCGGGACAGGGGGCACTGAAGCTTTCTTT
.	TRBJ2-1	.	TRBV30	CAWSVAGASYNEQFF	TGTGCCTGGAGTGTGGCGGGTGCCTCCTACAATGAGCAGTTCTTC
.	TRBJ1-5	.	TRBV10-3	CAISQVNQPQHF	TGTGCCATCAGTCAGGTCAATCAGCCCCAGCATTTT
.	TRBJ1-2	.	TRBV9	CASSVTPFHGGGYTF	TGTGCCAGCAGCGTCACTCCCTTCCATGGGGGGGGCTACACCTTC
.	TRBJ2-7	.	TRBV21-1	CASSIWPGTGIGQYF	TGTGCCAGCAGCATTTGGCCCGGGACAGGGATTGGGCAGTACTTC
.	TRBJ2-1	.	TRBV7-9	CASSHIGLSLDEQFF	TGTGCCAGCAGCCACATAGGACTGTCTCTAGATGAGCAGTTCTTC
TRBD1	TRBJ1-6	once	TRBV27	CASRPLGTGVARPLHF	TGTGCCAGCAGACCTTTGGGGACAGGGGTCGCCCGACCCCTCCACTTT
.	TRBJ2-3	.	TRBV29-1	CSVDGQGFDLDTQYF	TGCAGCGTTGATGGGCAGGGATTTGACTTAGATACGCAGTATTTT
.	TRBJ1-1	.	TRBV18	CASSPVAVNTEAFF	TGTGCCAGCTCACCAGTGGCGGTGAACACTGAAGCTTTCTTT
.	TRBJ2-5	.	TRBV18	CASSPAQVQETQYF	TGTGCCAGCTCACCAGCACAGGTCCAAGAGACCCAGTACTTC
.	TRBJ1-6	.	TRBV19	CASSTTGPTAPLHF	TGTGCCAGTAGTACTACAGGTCCCACGGCACCCCTCCACTTT
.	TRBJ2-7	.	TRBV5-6	CASSRQSREQYF	TGTGCCAGCAGCCGACAATCTCGCGAGCAGTACTTC
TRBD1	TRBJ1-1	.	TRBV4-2	CASSQSDRADTEAFF	TGTGCCAGCAGCCAATCGGACAGGGCGGACACTGAAGCTTTCTTT
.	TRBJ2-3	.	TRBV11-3	CASSHSTDTQYF	TGTGCCAGCAGTCATAGCACAGATACGCAGTATTTT
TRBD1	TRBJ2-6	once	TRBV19	CASSLRTGSGANVLTF	TGTGCCAGTAGTCTCCGGACAGGGTCTGGGGCCAACGTCCTGACTTTC